This TCR beta chain was identified during a study of control samples from healthy donors and cancer patients. The assay was immunoSEQ multiplex PCR, and TCRdb's table has in-frame clones only and misses some. The table has about 160,000 clones, approximately 96% seen once. Germline CDR1 GTSNPN, CDR2 SVGIG (reference sequence). The CDR3 loop spans 14 amino acids. Unmatched junction bases numbered 8, after V lost 2 bases and J lost 5 bases. The specimen sequenced was blood. The origin of this receptor is a woman in her 40s in good health. The chain joins TRBV30 to TRBJ2-7; 8 bases line up with TRBD1. This CDR3 is CAWSLGRGLDEQYF. The CDR3 DNA sequence: TGTGCCTGGAGTCTGGGCAGGGGGCTCGACGAGCAGTACTTC.